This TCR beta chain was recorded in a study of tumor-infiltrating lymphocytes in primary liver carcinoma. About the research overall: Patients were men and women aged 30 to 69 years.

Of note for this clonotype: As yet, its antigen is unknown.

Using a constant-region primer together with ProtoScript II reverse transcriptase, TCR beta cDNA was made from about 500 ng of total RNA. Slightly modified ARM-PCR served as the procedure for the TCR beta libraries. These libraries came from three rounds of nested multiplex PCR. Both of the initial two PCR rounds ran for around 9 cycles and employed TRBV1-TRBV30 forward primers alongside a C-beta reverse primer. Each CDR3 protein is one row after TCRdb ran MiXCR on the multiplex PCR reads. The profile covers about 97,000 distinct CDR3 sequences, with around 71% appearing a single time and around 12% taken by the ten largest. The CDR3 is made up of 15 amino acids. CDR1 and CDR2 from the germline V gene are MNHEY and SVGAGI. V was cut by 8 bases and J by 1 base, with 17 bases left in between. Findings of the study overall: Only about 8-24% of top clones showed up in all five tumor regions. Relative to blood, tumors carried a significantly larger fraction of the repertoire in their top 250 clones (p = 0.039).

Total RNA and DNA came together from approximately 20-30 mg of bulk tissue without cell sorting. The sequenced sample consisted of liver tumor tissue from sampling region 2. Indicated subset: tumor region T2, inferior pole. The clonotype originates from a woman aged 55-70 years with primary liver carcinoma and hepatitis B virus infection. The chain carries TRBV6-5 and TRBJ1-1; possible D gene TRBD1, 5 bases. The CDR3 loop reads CASGTQGRQNTEAFF. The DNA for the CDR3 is TGTGCCAGCGGTACTCAGGGAAGGCAGAACACTGAAGCTTTCTTT.